These T cell receptor beta chains were read from a single sample in a study of memory CD4+ T cells and cytomegalovirus serostatus. The assay was immunoSEQ multiplex PCR, and TCRdb's table has in-frame clones only and misses some. The data show 55,000 to 80,000 clones, about 70% seen once. The specimen was memory CD4+ T cells from blood. Receptor source: an adult in good health and CMV-seropositive. Each CDR3 is given with its conserved first and last residue. D genes are given only for firm matches. Not every row has a clone size; where given, it reads once, few, many or a size class.

TRBV19,NA,NA,TRBJ2-2,TGTGCCAGCGTGGAAGGGCCAGGGACCGGGGAGCTGTTTTTT,CASVEGPGTGELFF
TRBV7-2,NA,NA,TRBJ1-5,TGTGCCAGCAGCTTAGAGGGACGAGCTTATTATCAGCCCCAGCATTTT,CASSLEGRAYYQPQHF
TRBV6-1,NA,NA,TRBJ1-1,TGTGCCAGCAGTGAAAGCCCGGTAAACACTGAAGCTTTCTTT,CASSESPVNTEAFF
TRBV2,NA,TRBD1,TRBJ1-2,TGTGCCAGCACTCGAGAAGACAGGGTCGGTACCTATGGCTACACCTTC,CASTREDRVGTYGYTF
TRBV4-3,NA,TRBD1,TRBJ2-3,TGCGCCAGCAGCCAAGAGGGGACAGGGGGAATTCCCAGTTCTAAGCAGTATTTT,CASSQEGTGGIPSSKQYF
TRBV29-1,few,NA,TRBJ2-6,TGCAGCGTTTGGGCTGGGGCCAACGTCCTGACTTTC,CSVWAGANVLTF
TRBV7-9,few,NA,TRBJ1-4,TGTGCCAGCGGGTTGGCCTCAACTAATGAAAAACTGTTTTTT,CASGLASTNEKLFF
TRBV18,NA,NA,TRBJ2-3,TGTGCCAGCTCACCTGACTACCTGAGCACAGATACGCAGTATTTT,CASSPDYLSTDTQYF
TRBV6-6,NA,NA,TRBJ2-7,TGTGCCAGCAGTTACTCTAGCTACGAGCAGTACTTC,CASSYSSYEQYF
TRBV28,NA,NA,TRBJ1-1,TGTGCCAGTGGCCAGGGAGGAAATGTCGCGAACACTGAAGCTTTCTTT,CASGQGGNVANTEAFF
TRBV2,NA,NA,TRBJ2-1,TGTGCCAGCAGTGACAGGGGATTTTACAATGAGCAGTTCTTC,CASSDRGFYNEQFF
TRBV30,few,NA,TRBJ1-5,TGTGCCTGGAGTTACAGGTATAGCAATCAGCCCCAGCATTTT,CAWSYRYSNQPQHF
TRBV28,NA,TRBD1,TRBJ1-1,TGTGCCAGCATAACCGGGACAGGGGAAAGGACTGAAGCTTTCTTT,CASITGTGERTEAFF
TRBV2,NA,TRBD2,TRBJ2-7,TGTGCCAGCAGTGAAGCCCCATCCCCAAGCGGGGGCGGATACGAGCAGTACTTC,CASSEAPSPSGGGYEQYF
TRBV20-1,NA,NA,TRBJ2-3,TGCAGTGCTAGAGGGATCCTCACAAAGTATTTT,CSARGILTKYF
TRBV10-3,few,TRBD2,TRBJ2-3,TGTGCCATCAGGTCTAGCGGGGGGGCCTCTGGCACAGATACGCAGTATTTT,CAIRSSGGASGTDTQYF
TRBV11-2,NA,TRBD1,TRBJ1-4,TGTGCCAGCAGCCTCAGCCGTGGACAGGGACGGGCTAATGAAAAACTGTTTTTT,CASSLSRGQGRANEKLFF
TRBV6-6,NA,NA,TRBJ1-1,TGTGCCAGCAGTCCCAGGGTGGACACTGAAGCTTTCTTT,CASSPRVDTEAFF
TRBV2,many,NA,TRBJ1-2,TGTGCCAGCAGTGCACATGGGGGAGACTATGGCTACACCTTC,CASSAHGGDYGYTF
TRBV7-9,NA,NA,TRBJ1-2,TGTGCCAGCAGCTACGGGTCAGGGTTTGGCTACACCTTC,CASSYGSGFGYTF
TRBV28,NA,TRBD1,TRBJ2-7,TGTGCCAGCAGGTGGGACAGGGGTATGGGCGAGCAGTACTTC,CASRWDRGMGEQYF
TRBV6-5,NA,NA,TRBJ2-1,TGTGCCAGCAGCCAGTTTGCGGTCTACAATGAGCAGTTCTTC,CASSQFAVYNEQFF
TRBV7-8,NA,TRBD1,TRBJ1-5,TGTGCCAGCAGCTTTGACAGGGTAGTTGATCAGCCCCAGCATTTT,CASSFDRVVDQPQHF
TRBV5-1,NA,NA,TRBJ1-2,TGCGCCAGCAGCTTGGGGTTTGGTCCCCAGGGGTCCATCTATGGCTACACCTTC,CASSLGFGPQGSIYGYTF
TRBV11-2,NA,NA,TRBJ1-6,TGTGCCAGCAGCTCCGGTGGGAATTCACCCCTCCACTTT,CASSSGGNSPLHF
TRBV28,many,NA,TRBJ2-7,TGTGCCAGCAGTTCAGGGATCCACGAGCAGTACTTC,CASSSGIHEQYF
TRBV27,NA,NA,TRBJ2-3,TGTGCCAGCCGCCCCTCCGCGTTGGATACGCAGTATTTT,CASRPSALDTQYF
TRBV29-1,NA,NA,TRBJ1-5,TGCAGCGTCATATTCCGAGGGGGTACGGGGCTTGGACAGCCCCAGCATTTT,CSVIFRGGTGLGQPQHF
TRBV28,NA,NA,TRBJ1-1,TGTGCCAGCAGTTTATCCCTGAAAGAGACCTTTGGGGACACTGAAGCTTTCTTT,CASSLSLKETFGDTEAFF
TRBV7-3,NA,NA,TRBJ2-7,TGTGCCAGCAGCTTAGGGCTGAGCTCCTACGAGCAGTACTTC,CASSLGLSSYEQYF
TRBV2,NA,NA,TRBJ1-1,TGTGCCAGCAAAGTGGAGGTTAACACTGAAGCTTTCTTT,CASKVEVNTEAFF